A single sample is the source of the 21 T cell receptor beta chains below, sequenced in a study of T cell repertoires in cytomegalovirus infection (dated by TCRdb to about 2019). Sequencing instrument: Illumina HiSeq 1500. TCRdb handled the public reads itself, with Q25 trimming in fastp and clone calling in MiXCR, and kept productive beta chains. Entries that share a CDR3 protein sequence are merged under the most common genes and DNA. This sample comprises nearly 450,000 distinct CDR3 sequences, about a third of them detected only once. The ten largest clones represent roughly 13% of the sample. The sample consisted of PBMCs. The receptors originated from a human donor in good health (CMV status not recorded). Some clones in this sample may be carry-over from other donors' samples.

The genes are TRBV2 and TRBJ2-7; no clear D gene. V gave up 7 bases and J gave up 5 bases, with 15 bases separating them. This CDR3 comprises 13 residues. From germline, CDR1 is SNHLY and CDR2 FYNNEI. The CDR3 loop is CASNLDMVNEQYF. The CDR3 DNA sequence: TGTGCCAGCAACCTCGACATGGTCAACGAGCAGTACTTC. Full variable domain (outside the CDR3, taken from reference TRBV2 and TRBJ2-7): EPEVTQTPSHQVTQMGQEVILRCVPISNHLYFYWYRQILGQKVEFLVSFYNNEISEKSEIFDDQFSVERPDGSNFTLKIRSTKLEDSAMYFCASNLDMVNEQYFGPGTRLTVT.

The V call is TRBV2, the J call TRBJ1-4, with no clear D. The germline V and J ends were trimmed by 2 bases and 8 bases, with 12 bases remaining between them. The length of the CDR3 is 14 residues. Per germline, CDR1 SNHLY and CDR2 FYNNEI. The CDR3 DNA is TGTGCCAGCAGTGAATTGAGGGATCGCGAAAAACTGTTTTTT. Encoded protein: CASSELRDREKLFF.

Only one count was recorded for this clonotype. V usage is TRBV7-6 and J usage is TRBJ1-2, with TRBD1 identical over 8 bases. CDR1 and CDR2 from the germline V gene are SGHVS and FNYEAQ. CDR3 size: 15 residues. The V gene end was trimmed by 3 bases and the J gene end by 7 bases; junction bases not matched to a gene: 10. The CDR3 sequence is CASSFGGRQGFGYTF. The DNA of the CDR3 is TGTGCCAGCAGCTTCGGGGGGAGACAGGGGTTTGGCTACACCTTC.

The chain uses TRBV27 and TRBJ1-2; D remains ambiguous. The CDR3 sequence is 16 residues long. Per germline, CDR1 MNHEY and CDR2 SMNVEV (reference sequence). Trimming took off 0 bases at V and 2 bases at J, with 13 bases between the two ends. This chain's CDR3 is CASSLSGLAANYGYTF. In nucleotides, the CDR3 is TGTGCCAGCAGTTTATCTGGGCTTGCAGCCAACTATGGCTACACCTTC.

The CDR3 loop is CASSQGGGRNQPQHF. The CDR3 region has the DNA TGTGCCAGCAGCCAAGGGGGGGGTCGAAATCAGCCCCAGCATTTT. The chain carries TRBV14 and TRBJ1-5, with D perhaps TRBD1 (5 bases). CDR1 is SGHDN, CDR2 FVKESK, per germline. The CDR3 runs to 15 residues. Trimming removed 1 base from V and 4 bases from J, with 11 bases in between.

As to this clonotype: Sequence at one end of the junction differs from germline and may be a read error. The chain links TRBV11-2 to TRBJ2-7; 7 bases fit TRBD2. In germline, CDR1 is SGHAT, CDR2 FQNNGV. This CDR3 spans 13 amino acids. The CDR3 DNA reads TGTGCCAGAAGCTTCGGAGGGAGGGGCGAGCGGTACTTC. Amino acids: CARSFGGRGERYF.

The chain is built from TRBV6-2 or TRBV6-3 and TRBJ2-3; the match to TRBD2 covers 9 bases. The germline CDR1 and CDR2 sequences are MNHEY and SVGEGT. This CDR3 region has 15 residues. V gave up 2 bases and J gave up 1 base; unmatched junction bases: 1. The CDR3 region is CASSYASGGTDTQYF. CDR3 nucleotide sequence: TGTGCCAGCAGTTACGCTAGCGGGGGCACAGATACGCAGTATTTT.

The genes are TRBV11-3 and TRBJ2-1; D possibly corresponds to TRBD1 (5 bases). CDR1 and CDR2 (germline): SGHNT, YENEEA. Trimming took off 0 bases at V and 16 bases at J, with 16 bases between the two ends. There are 13 residues in the CDR3. Here the CDR3 reads CASSLDRAGIIFF. The DNA of the CDR3 is TGTGCCAGCAGCTTAGATCGGGCAGGGATTATATTCTTC.

This chain joins TRBV7-9 and TRBJ1-6; D unresolved. V gave up 5 bases and J gave up 6 bases, with 14 bases separating them. The CDR3 is 15 residues long. The V gene's germline CDR1 is SEHNR and CDR2 FQNEAQ (reference sequence). DNA of the CDR3: TGTGCCAGCAGCCCGGCGGGCAGCGTTAATTCACCCCTCCACTTT. It is translated as CASSPAGSVNSPLHF.

In this sample, this clonotype turned up a few times. The genes are TRBV3-1 and TRBJ2-7; no firm D call. Germline V gene sequence: CDR1 LGHDT, CDR2 YNNKEL (reference sequence). V was shortened by 1 base and J by 3 bases, with 10 bases between the two germline ends. CDR3 length: 14 amino acids. CDR3 nucleotides: TGTGCCAGCAGCCAAGGGCTCACCCACTACGAGCAGTACTTC. Translated: CASSQGLTHYEQYF.

This clonotype was seen just once. The chain carries TRBV12-3 or TRBV12-4 and TRBJ1-2; no clear D. The CDR3 is made up of 15 amino acids. V lost 6 bases to trimming and J lost 0 bases, with 14 bases between them. CDR3 DNA: TGTGCCAGCAGGCCCTCGTTGAGGGCTAACTATGGCTACACCTTC. Encoded protein: CASRPSLRANYGYTF.

This clonotype was picked up a small number of times. CDR3 protein: CASSGGGGAWTEAFF. In DNA form, the CDR3 reads TGTGCCAGCAGCGGGGGGGGCGGGGCATGGACTGAAGCTTTCTTT. This chain connects TRBV2 to TRBJ1-1, with D perhaps matching TRBD1 (6 bases). Germline V gene sequence: CDR1 SNHLY, CDR2 FYNNEI. The CDR3 is 15 amino acids. Trimming cost V 6 bases and J 5 bases, with 19 bases left between them.

The sample holds many counts of this clonotype. The chain combines TRBV12-3 or TRBV12-4 with TRBJ2-5; 8 bases agree with TRBD1. With 6 bases clipped from V and 4 bases from J, the junction kept 1 base outside the gene matches. This CDR3 has 12 amino acids. The CDR3 region is CASRTGGETQYF. DNA of the CDR3: TGTGCCAGCAGAACAGGGGGAGAGACCCAGTACTTC.

With respect to this clonotype: As the CDR3 is not closed by the conserved phenylalanine or tryptophan, this likely results from a read error. The rearrangement uses TRBV7-9 and TRBJ2-1, with a tentative D call TRBD2 (6 bases). With 2 bases removed from V and 0 bases from J, the gap between germline ends came to 14 bases. The CDR3 totals 17 residues. The germline gives CDR1 SEHNR, CDR2 FQNEAQ (reference sequence). CDR3 sequence (DNA): TGTGCCAGCAGCTTATTGGGCGGGACCCGCTCCTACAATGAGCAGTTCTCC. Its translation is CASSLLGGTRSYNEQFS.

V gene TRBV5-4 combines with J gene TRBJ1-6; perhaps TRBD1 as D (5 bases). V was shortened by 4 bases and J by 5 bases, with 13 bases between the two germline ends. The CDR3 contains 15 residues. The germline V gene encodes CDR1 SGHNT and CDR2 YYREEE (reference sequence). CDR3 loop: CASSPVGVNNSPLHF. Here the CDR3 DNA reads TGTGCCAGCAGCCCAGTAGGGGTTAATAATTCACCCCTCCACTTT. The complete variable domain, with remaining parts taken from reference TRBV5-4 and TRBJ1-6, reads ETGVTQSPTHLIKTRGQQVTLRCSSQSGHNTVSWYQQALGQGPQFIFQYYREEENGRGNFPPRFSGLQFPNYSSELNVNALELDDSALYLCASSPVGVNNSPLHFGNGTRLTVT.

In its sample, this clonotype was seen a few times. The chain uses TRBV2 and TRBJ1-3; weak D call: TRBD1 (6 bases). This CDR3 comprises 16 residues. V lost 1 base and J 4 bases, leaving 14 bases between the germline ends. Germline CDR1 is SNHLY and CDR2 is FYNNEI. The CDR3 spells CASSEVVTGFGNTIYF. The CDR3 nucleotides are TGTGCCAGCAGTGAAGTAGTAACAGGGTTCGGAAACACCATATATTTT.

This clonotype was seen repeatedly, ten times or more. The chain is built from TRBV7-3 and TRBJ1-1; D is undetermined. The CDR3 has 16 residues. The V end lost 1 base, the J end lost 5 bases, and 17 bases lay between the germline ends. CDR1 and CDR2 (germline): SGHTA, FQGTGA. In DNA form, the CDR3 reads TGTGCCAGCAGCTTAAGAGTTCGGCAGACGAAGACTGAAGCTTTCTTT. As protein: CASSLRVRQTKTEAFF.

This clonotype was counted a few times. This chain joins TRBV29-1 and TRBJ1-5; TRBD1 matches at 12 bases. The germline V gene encodes CDR1 SQVTM and CDR2 ANQGSEA. This CDR3 has 13 residues. V was pared by 6 bases and J by 8 bases, with 5 bases of the junction left unmatched. In nucleotides, the CDR3 is TGCAGCGTGGGGGGGACAGGGGGCGAGCCCCAGCATTTT. Translating it yields CSVGGTGGEPQHF.

The chain has TRBV7-9 and TRBJ1-1; D is undetermined. Trimming took 5 bases from V and 2 from J, leaving 9 bases between them. CDR3 size: 13 residues. Looked up from germline, CDR1 is SEHNR and CDR2 is FQNEAQ (reference sequence). The DNA for the CDR3 is TGTGCCAGCAGCATGGGCCGAAACACTGAAGCTTTCTTT. Its translation: CASSMGRNTEAFF. Full variable domain (remainder filled in from reference TRBV7-9 and TRBJ1-1): DTGVSQNPRHKITKRGQNVTFRCDPISEHNRLYWYRQTLGQGPEFLTYFQNEAQLEKSRLLSDRFSAERPKGSFSTLEIQRTEQGDSAMYLCASSMGRNTEAFFGQGTRLTVV.

The V and J genes are TRBV4-1 and TRBJ1-2; tentative D call: TRBD1 (5 bases). CDR3 length: 13 residues. V was shortened by 1 base and J by 5 bases, with 8 bases between the two germline ends. The germline V gene has CDR1 MGHRA and CDR2 YSYEKL. DNA for the CDR3: TGCGCCAGCAGCCAAGCCGGGGGATATGGCTACACCTTC. It encodes CASSQAGGYGYTF.

This clonotype was seen many times. The chain couples TRBV12-3 or TRBV12-4 to TRBJ1-2; D call uncertain. The V and J ends lost 6 bases and 3 bases respectively, with 23 bases between them. This CDR3 spans 17 amino acids. In DNA, the CDR3 is TGTGCCAGCAGCAAAAAGGCTTCGACCCTTGGCGACTATGGCTACACCTTC. This codes for CASSKKASTLGDYGYTF.